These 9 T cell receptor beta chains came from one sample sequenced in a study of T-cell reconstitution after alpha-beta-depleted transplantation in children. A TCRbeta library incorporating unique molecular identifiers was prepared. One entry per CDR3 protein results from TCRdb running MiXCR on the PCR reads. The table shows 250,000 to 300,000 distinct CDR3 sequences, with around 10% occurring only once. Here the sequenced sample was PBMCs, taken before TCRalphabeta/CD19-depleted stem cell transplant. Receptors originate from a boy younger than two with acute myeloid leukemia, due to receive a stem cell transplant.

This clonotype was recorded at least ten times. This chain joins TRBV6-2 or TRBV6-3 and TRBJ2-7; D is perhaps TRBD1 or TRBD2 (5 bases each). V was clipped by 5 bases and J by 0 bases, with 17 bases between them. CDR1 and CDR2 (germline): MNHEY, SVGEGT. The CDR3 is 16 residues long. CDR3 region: CASSTPGPPSSYEQYF. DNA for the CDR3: TGTGCCAGCAGTACCCCGGGACCGCCGAGCTCCTACGAGCAGTACTTC.

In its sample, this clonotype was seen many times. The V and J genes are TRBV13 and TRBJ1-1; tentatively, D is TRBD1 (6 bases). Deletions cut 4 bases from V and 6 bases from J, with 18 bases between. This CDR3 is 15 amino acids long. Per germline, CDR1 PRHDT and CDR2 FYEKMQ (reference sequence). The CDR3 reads CASSSIPLGGAEAFF. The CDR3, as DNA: TGTGCCAGCAGCTCAATCCCGCTCGGGGGCGCTGAAGCTTTCTTT.

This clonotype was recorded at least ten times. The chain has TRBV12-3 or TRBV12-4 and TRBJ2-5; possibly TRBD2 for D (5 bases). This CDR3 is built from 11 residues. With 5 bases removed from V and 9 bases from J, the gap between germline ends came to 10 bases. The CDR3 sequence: CASSERLSQYF. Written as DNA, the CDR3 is TGTGCCAGCAGTGAAAGACTATCCCAGTACTTC.

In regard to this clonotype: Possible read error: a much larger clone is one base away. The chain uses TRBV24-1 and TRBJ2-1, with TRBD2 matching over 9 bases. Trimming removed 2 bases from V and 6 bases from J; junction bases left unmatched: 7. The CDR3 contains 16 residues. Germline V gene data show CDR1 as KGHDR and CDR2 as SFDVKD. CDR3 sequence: CATSDSGTSRFNEQFF. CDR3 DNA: TGTGCCACCAGTGATTCCGGGACTAGCCGGTTCAATGAGCAGTTCTTC.

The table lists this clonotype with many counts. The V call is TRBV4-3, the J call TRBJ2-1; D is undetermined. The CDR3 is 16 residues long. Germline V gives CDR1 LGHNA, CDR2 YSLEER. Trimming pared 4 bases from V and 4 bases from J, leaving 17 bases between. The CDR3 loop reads CASSLFPSGVYNEQFF. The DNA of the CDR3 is TGCGCCAGCAGCCTTTTTCCCAGTGGGGTTTACAATGAGCAGTTCTTC.

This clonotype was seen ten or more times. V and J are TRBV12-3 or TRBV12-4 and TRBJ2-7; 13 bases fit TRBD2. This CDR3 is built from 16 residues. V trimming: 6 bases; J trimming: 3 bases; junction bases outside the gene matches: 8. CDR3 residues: CASSRLAGGSIYEQYF. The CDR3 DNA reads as TGTGCCAGCAGCAGACTAGCGGGAGGATCAATCTACGAGCAGTACTTC.

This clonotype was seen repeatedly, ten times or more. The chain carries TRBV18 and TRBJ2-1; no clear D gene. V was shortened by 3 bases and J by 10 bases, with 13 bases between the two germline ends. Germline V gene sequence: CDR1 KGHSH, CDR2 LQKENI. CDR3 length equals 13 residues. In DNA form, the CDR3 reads TGTGCCAGCTCACCCCATGACACGAAGGAGCAGTTCTTC. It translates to CASSPHDTKEQFF. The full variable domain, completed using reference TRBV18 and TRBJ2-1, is NAGVMQNPRHLVRRRGQEARLRCSPMKGHSHVYWYRQLPEEGLKFMVYLQKENIIDESGMPKERFSAEFPKEGPSILRIQQVVRGDSAAYFCASSPHDTKEQFFGPGTRLTVL.

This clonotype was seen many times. The CDR3 spells CASSFGVLETQYF. The CDR3 DNA reads as TGTGCCAGCAGTTTCGGGGTTTTGGAGACCCAGTACTTC. The chain carries TRBV28 and TRBJ2-5, with TRBD2 as a possible D gene (5 bases). V lost 3 bases, J lost 5 bases, and 10 bases lay in between. Germline loops: CDR1 MDHEN, CDR2 SYDVKM. This CDR3 region has 13 residues.

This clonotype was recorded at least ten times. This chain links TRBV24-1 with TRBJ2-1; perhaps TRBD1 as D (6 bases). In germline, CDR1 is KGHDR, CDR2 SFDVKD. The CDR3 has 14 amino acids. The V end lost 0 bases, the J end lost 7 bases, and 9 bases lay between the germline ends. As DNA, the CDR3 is TGTGCCACCAGTGATTTGACAGGGCCAAATGAGCAGTTCTTC. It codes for CATSDLTGPNEQFF.